This T cell receptor beta chain was recorded in a study of OX40 agonist ivuxolimab in advanced cancers. Study as a whole: Patients assigned to dose escalation were diagnosed with hepatocellular carcinoma, melanoma, renal cell or head and neck cancer. A history of anti-PD-1, anti-PD-L1 or anti-CTLA-4 therapy was acceptable, and approximately 39% had some. Partial responses were seen in three patients, one with hepatocellular carcinoma and two with cutaneous melanoma. Broader study findings: Compared with others, partial responders at 0.1-3.0 mg/kg displayed clonal expansion among the lowest.

This table comes from immunoSEQ multiplex PCR, and its TCRdb copy is limited to in-frame clones, with some not included. The table shows fewer than 35,000 clones, with over 60% occurring only once. Trimming cost V 4 bases and J 10 bases, with 20 bases left between them. The germline V gene has CDR1 SGHNT and CDR2 YYREEE (reference sequence). This CDR3 contains 14 residues. A note on this clone: Its specificity is not known.

The receptor comes from an adult with an advanced solid tumor such as melanoma, head and neck, liver or kidney cancer. The chain couples TRBV5-4 to TRBJ1-1, with D possibly matching TRBD1 (6 bases). Sequencing used CD4+ or CD8+ T cells sorted from blood, obtained in a trial of the OX40 agonist ivuxolimab. CDR3 sequence (DNA): TGTGCCAGCAGCCAAGACAGGACGATCTTCGGAGCTTTCTTT. The encoded protein is CASSQDRTIFGAFF.